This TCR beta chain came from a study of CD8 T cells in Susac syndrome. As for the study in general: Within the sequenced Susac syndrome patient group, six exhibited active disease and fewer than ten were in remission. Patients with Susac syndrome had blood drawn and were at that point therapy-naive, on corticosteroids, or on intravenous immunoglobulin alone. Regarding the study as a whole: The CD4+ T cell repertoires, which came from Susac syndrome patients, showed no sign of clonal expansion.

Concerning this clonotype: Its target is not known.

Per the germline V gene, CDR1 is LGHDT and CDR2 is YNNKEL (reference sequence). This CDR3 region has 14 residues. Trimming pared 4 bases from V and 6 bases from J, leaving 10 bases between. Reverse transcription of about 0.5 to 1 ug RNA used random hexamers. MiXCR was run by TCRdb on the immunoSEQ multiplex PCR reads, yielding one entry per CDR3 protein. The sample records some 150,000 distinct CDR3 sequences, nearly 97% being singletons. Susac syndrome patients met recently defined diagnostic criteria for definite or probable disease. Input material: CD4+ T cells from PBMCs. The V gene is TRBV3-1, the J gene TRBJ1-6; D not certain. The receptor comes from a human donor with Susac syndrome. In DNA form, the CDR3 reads TGTGCCAGCAGCCTCGAGGGAGGTAATTCACCCCTCCACTTT. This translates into CASSLEGGNSPLHF.